This T cell receptor beta chain comes out of a study of blood T cell repertoires in COVID-19. Overall study context: The origin of the acute and convalescent COVID-19 samples was the United States, Italy and Spain.

The table came from immunoSEQ multiplex PCR; TCRdb's copy has only in-frame clones and leaves some out. The sample includes almost 350,000 clones, roughly 89% of them seen just once. This clone was found a few times. The same CDR3 also results from other DNA sequences found in this sample. CDR3 size: 14 residues. Per the germline V gene, CDR1 is SGDLS and CDR2 is YYNGEE. V dropped 3 bases and J dropped 2; count of bases not matched to a gene: 3. This chain joins TRBV9 and TRBJ1-1; 8 positions match TRBD1. The receptor comes from an older woman with COVID-19, enrolled during active disease. The material sequenced was peripheral blood. CDR3 protein: CASSAGQGNTEAFF. DNA of the CDR3: TGTGCCAGCAGCGCCGGACAGGGAAACACTGAAGCTTTCTTT.